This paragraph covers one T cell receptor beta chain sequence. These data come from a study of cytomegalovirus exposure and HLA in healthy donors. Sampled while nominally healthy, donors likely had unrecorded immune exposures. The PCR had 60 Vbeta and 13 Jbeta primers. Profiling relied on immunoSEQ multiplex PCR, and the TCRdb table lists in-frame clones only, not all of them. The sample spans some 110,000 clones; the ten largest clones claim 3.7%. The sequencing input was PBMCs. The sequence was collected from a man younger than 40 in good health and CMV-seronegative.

The CDR3 bases are TGTGCCAGCAGCTTAGGCCAGGGGGCCAAAGATACGCAGTATTTT. It yields the protein CASSLGQGAKDTQYF. The J gene is TRBJ2-3, the V gene TRBV7-9; TRBD1 aligns across 8 bases. Germline V gene sequence: CDR1 SEHNR, CDR2 FQNEAQ (reference sequence). The CDR3 runs 15 residues. V was pared by 1 base and J by 5 bases, with 5 bases of the junction left unmatched.